This TCR beta chain was identified in a study of cytomegalovirus exposure and HLA in healthy donors (dated by TCRdb to 2016 to 2017). Study-level background: The 666 repertoires of the first cohort and the 120 validation repertoires were produced on the same platform, according to a later analysis. The study was designed to test whether signatures of past pathogen exposure could be identified by cataloging public T cell receptors. The study combined high-throughput TCR immunosequencing, statistical association of individual TCRs with disease status, and machine learning to predict cytomegalovirus infection status. A separate validation cohort of 100 to 150 different subjects was used in addition to the approximately 700-subject first cohort. The research as a whole found: A total of 150 or so TCR beta chains were listed by the study as associated with cytomegalovirus. In vitro tests confirmed that a few of the cytomegalovirus-associated TCR beta chains recognize cytomegalovirus antigens. Across donors, most TCR sequences were observed very rarely, whereas some public TCRs were present in many individuals. All 110 or so repertoires were used to score co-occurrence in the validation cohort in a later analysis, because that analysis had no HLA typing for the cohort. The classifier was reported to diagnose cytomegalovirus status with high specificity and sensitivity in both the original and validation cohorts. A later analysis found that TCRs clustered in the first cohort also tended to co-occur in the approximately 120 validation repertoires, with more than 90% of cluster scores above 0. It was suggested by the authors that the approach could potentially be generalized to other disease states and immunological phenotypes.

The cysteine opens and the phenylalanine closes a CDR3 of 13 amino acids. Kept here is only the CDR3 DNA, which spans 39 bases and is read in frame from base 1. Compared with germline, V lacks 8 bases and J lacks 2 bases; bases without a gene match: 6. CDR1 and CDR2, looked up from the germline V gene (reference sequence), are GTSNPN and SVGIG. Library preparation used the immunoSEQ multiplex PCR assay. The authors' pipeline ran thus. A statistical classification framework was built to diagnose cytomegalovirus status from the catalog of TCR beta chain sequences. TCRdb provides this immuneACCESS table in a form limited to in-frame rearrangements. Some clones are lacking; in checked studies, under half of them reflect an unresolved V gene, and why the rest are absent is not known. Clonal size and the V and J genes are those of that table, whereas D and trimming came from the DNA. Recorded for this sample are under 200,000 clones; 75% to 90% of them occurred a single time. Less than 9% of the sample goes to the ten largest clones.

This clone appeared a few times. Its antigen target is currently unknown. No quality values exist for individual bases; no much larger clone is one base distant. The donors belonged to the validation cohort of over a hundred subjects, which was separate from the 666-subject first cohort. The sample taken for sequencing was PBMCs. Recombination connected TRBV30 to TRBJ1-5, with TRBD1 matching 7 junction bases. This sequence was found in a young man in good health and CMV-seropositive. The sequenced DNA: TGTGCCGCTACAGGGGAGGGCAATCAGCCCCAGCATTTT. It encodes CAATGEGNQPQHF.